One sample yielded the 2 T cell receptor beta chains listed below, sequenced in a study of blood T cell repertoires in COVID-19. Repertoires were generated with immunoSEQ multiplex PCR, while TCRdb's copy carries only in-frame clones and drops some. This table has 100,000 to 150,000 clones, more than 70% appearing once. Sequenced: peripheral blood. Receptors originate from a human donor in a cohort sampled during active COVID-19.

This rearrangement joins TRBV9 to TRBJ2-3; TRBD2 aligns across 7 bases. Germline CDR1 and CDR2: SGDLS and YYNGEE. The ends lost 0 bases at V and 6 bases at J; junction bases unmatched: 4. The CDR3 has 14 amino acids. Here the CDR3 DNA reads TGTGCCAGCAGCGTAGCGGGGGGTGGTGATACGCAGTATTTT. This sequence encodes CASSVAGGGDTQYF.

This chain links TRBV11-3 with TRBJ2-2; D may be TRBD2 (6 bases). This CDR3 contains 12 residues. Germline V gives CDR1 SGHNT, CDR2 YENEEA. The V end lost 11 bases, the J end lost 5 bases, and 12 bases lay between the germline ends. The CDR3, as DNA: TGTGCCGGGGGGAGCGTGACCGGGGAGCTGTTTTTT. Translated: CAGGSVTGELFF.